Listed below are T cell receptor beta chains from one sample, sequenced in a study of blood T cell repertoires in COVID-19. The table came from immunoSEQ multiplex PCR; TCRdb's copy has only in-frame clones and leaves some out. This table has around 200,000 clones, over 75% appearing once. The source material was peripheral blood. The source is a person aged 65 to 79 with COVID-19, enrolled during active disease. Both conserved end residues are part of each CDR3. Fields, in order: D gene, V gene, J gene, CDR3 protein. D genes are given only for firm matches.

D gene: -
V gene: TRBV6-4
J gene: TRBJ1-1
CDR3 protein: CASSDSSAGNTEAFF

D gene: -
V gene: TRBV2
J gene: TRBJ1-1
CDR3 protein: CASSDTTGRKAFF

D gene: -
V gene: TRBV11-2
J gene: TRBJ1-1
CDR3 protein: CASSLGPVNTEAFF

D gene: -
V gene: TRBV3-1/TRBV3-2
J gene: TRBJ1-2
CDR3 protein: CASSQDLWGGRGGYTF

D gene: TRBD2
V gene: TRBV9
J gene: TRBJ2-7
CDR3 protein: CASSQGISGGAYEQYF

D gene: TRBD2
V gene: TRBV11-3
J gene: TRBJ2-1
CDR3 protein: CASSPRETSWEQFF

D gene: -
V gene: TRBV4-3
J gene: TRBJ2-7
CDR3 protein: CASSQAPDNYEQYF

D gene: -
V gene: TRBV28
J gene: TRBJ1-5
CDR3 protein: CASNQLRNQPQHF

D gene: TRBD1
V gene: TRBV19
J gene: TRBJ1-1
CDR3 protein: CASRDRDLPSNTEAFF

D gene: -
V gene: TRBV5-1
J gene: TRBJ2-1
CDR3 protein: CASSLASEQFF

D gene: -
V gene: TRBV14
J gene: TRBJ2-7
CDR3 protein: CASSQGLPYEQYF

D gene: -
V gene: TRBV30
J gene: TRBJ2-4
CDR3 protein: CAWSVGNGEAGAKNIQYF

D gene: TRBD1
V gene: TRBV29-1
J gene: TRBJ1-3
CDR3 protein: CSAERGLSGNTIYF

D gene: -
V gene: TRBV11-2
J gene: TRBJ2-5
CDR3 protein: CASSLEWGGRETQYF

D gene: TRBD1
V gene: TRBV19
J gene: TRBJ1-4
CDR3 protein: CASSTSLQGPTTNEKLFF

D gene: TRBD1
V gene: TRBV5-8
J gene: TRBJ1-3
CDR3 protein: CASSRALGTGPGNTIYF

D gene: TRBD2
V gene: TRBV3-1/TRBV3-2
J gene: TRBJ2-5
CDR3 protein: CASSQYLAGLLQETQYF

D gene: TRBD1
V gene: TRBV2
J gene: TRBJ2-1
CDR3 protein: CASSEVGTGGYNEQFF

D gene: -
V gene: TRBV5-1
J gene: TRBJ2-5
CDR3 protein: CASVPSPQGYQETQYF

D gene: -
V gene: TRBV7-3
J gene: TRBJ2-1
CDR3 protein: CASSLAGANNEQFF

D gene: -
V gene: TRBV28
J gene: TRBJ2-2
CDR3 protein: CASSFLGGRRTGELFF

D gene: TRBD2
V gene: TRBV5-1
J gene: TRBJ2-2
CDR3 protein: CASSKGTSGSHGELFF

D gene: -
V gene: TRBV30
J gene: TRBJ1-1
CDR3 protein: CAWIREMNTEAFF

D gene: -
V gene: TRBV4-2
J gene: TRBJ2-7
CDR3 protein: CASSQDGHLFYEQYF

D gene: TRBD2
V gene: TRBV18
J gene: TRBJ2-7
CDR3 protein: CASSPGLAGVEEQYF

D gene: -
V gene: TRBV6-2/TRBV6-3
J gene: TRBJ2-7
CDR3 protein: CASSHRDNLLLEQYF